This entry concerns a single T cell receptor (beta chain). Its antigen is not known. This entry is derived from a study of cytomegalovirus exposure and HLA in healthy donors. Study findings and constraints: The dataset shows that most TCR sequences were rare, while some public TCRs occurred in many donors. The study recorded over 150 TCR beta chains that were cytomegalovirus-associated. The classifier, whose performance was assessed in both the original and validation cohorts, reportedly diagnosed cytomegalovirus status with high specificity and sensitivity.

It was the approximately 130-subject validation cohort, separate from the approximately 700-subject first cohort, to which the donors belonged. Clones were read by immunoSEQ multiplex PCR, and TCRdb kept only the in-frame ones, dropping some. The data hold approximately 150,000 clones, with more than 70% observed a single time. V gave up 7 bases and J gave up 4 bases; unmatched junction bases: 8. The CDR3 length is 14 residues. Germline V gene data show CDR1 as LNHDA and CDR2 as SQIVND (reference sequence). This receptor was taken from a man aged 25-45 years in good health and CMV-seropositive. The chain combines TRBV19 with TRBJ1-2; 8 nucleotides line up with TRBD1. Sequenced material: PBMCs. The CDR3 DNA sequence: TGTGCCAGTACGACCAGGGGGCTCGGCTATGGCTACACCTTC. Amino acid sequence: CASTTRGLGYGYTF.